This entry concerns a single T cell receptor beta chain. Its matching antigen is unknown. The repertoire was sequenced with immunoSEQ multiplex PCR; TCRdb's copy has only in-frame clones and lacks some. The sample includes about 50,000 clones, about 91% of them seen just once. This sample is drawn from a study of CD4+ T cells in melanoma. General study points: CD8+ T cell, macrophage and B cell function reportedly correlated with neoantigen-specific CD4+ T cells. Diverse differentiation states were reported for melanoma neoantigen-specific CD4+ T cells.

CDR3 length: 13 amino acids. Germline CDR1 reads SGHAT; CDR2 reads FQNNGV. Unmatched junction bases numbered 3, after V lost 5 bases and J lost 3 bases. The sample taken for sequencing was peripheral blood. The TCR comes from a human donor with melanoma. The chain recombines TRBV11-2 with TRBJ2-7; 8 positions match TRBD1. CDR3 sequence: CASSDRGGYEQYF. As DNA, the CDR3 is TGTGCCAGCAGCGACAGGGGAGGCTACGAGCAGTACTTC.